This T cell receptor (beta chain) was sequenced for a study of shared clonotypes between healthy human individuals. Germline values: CDR1 MNHNS, CDR2 SASEGT. The V end lost 7 bases, the J end lost 5 bases, and 12 bases lay between the germline ends. The CDR3 runs 13 residues. The method was immunoSEQ multiplex PCR; TCRdb's version includes in-frame clones alone and lacks a portion of them. The sample contains about 660,000 clones, about 74% of which appear only once. The sample consisted of memory CD4+ T cells sorted from blood. As to subset: CD45RA-negative fraction. This rearrangement joins TRBV6-1 to TRBJ1-5; D is uncertain. The clonotype comes from a woman in her thirties in good health. DNA of the CDR3: TGTGCCAGCATTGGGCAGCCCGATCAGCCCCAGCATTTT. This translates into CASIGQPDQPQHF.